The clone carrying this T cell receptor beta chain was seen a single time. The sample is drawn from a study of control samples from healthy donors and cancer patients. The assay was immunoSEQ multiplex PCR, and TCRdb's table has in-frame clones only and misses some. Here the sample spans roughly 120,000 clones, 75% to 90% being singletons. The junction had 3 bases not matched to a gene; V was cut back by 7 bases and J by 0 bases. The CDR3 spans 14 residues. Germline V gene lookup returns CDR1 MNHNY and CDR2 SVGAGI (reference sequence). The sequence was obtained from a woman aged 45-65 years in good health. The chain has TRBV6-6 and TRBJ2-1; 7 bases align to TRBD1. Input material: blood. The CDR3 DNA is TGTGCCAGCAAGAGGGACAGCTCCTACAATGAGCAGTTCTTC. Translated, it gives CASKRDSSYNEQFF.